This T cell receptor (beta chain) was identified during a study of T cell responses to AZD1222 COVID-19 vaccine. Broader study findings: White British donors predominated, females outnumbered males, and clonal diversity was possibly underestimated. Of spike-specific TCRs, nearly half reportedly target regions left unmutated in variants.

Notes on this clone: Its antigen is undetermined.

Sequencing was performed with immunoSEQ multiplex PCR; in TCRdb, only in-frame clones are kept and a portion is missing. The sample has approximately 150,000 clones; about 86% are singletons. CDR3 size: 16 residues. The V and J ends lost 5 bases and 0 bases respectively, with 16 bases between them. Germline-derived CDR1 and CDR2 are SGHAT and FQNNGV. This specimen was peripheral blood, taken 28 days after the second AZD1222 dose. This receptor was identified in an adult who received the AZD1222 COVID-19 vaccine. The chain combines TRBV11-2 with TRBJ1-1; the D gene is possibly TRBD1 (6 bases). CDR3 amino acids: CASSVGAGYMNTEAFF. For the CDR3, the DNA is TGTGCCAGCAGCGTGGGGGCGGGATACATGAACACTGAAGCTTTCTTT. Full variable domain (remainder filled in from reference TRBV11-2 and TRBJ1-1): EAGVAQSPRYKIIEKRQSVAFWCNPISGHATLYWYQQILGQGPKLLIQFQNNGVVDDSQLPKDRFSAERLKGVDSTLKIQPAKLEDSAVYLCASSVGAGYMNTEAFFGQGTRLTVV.